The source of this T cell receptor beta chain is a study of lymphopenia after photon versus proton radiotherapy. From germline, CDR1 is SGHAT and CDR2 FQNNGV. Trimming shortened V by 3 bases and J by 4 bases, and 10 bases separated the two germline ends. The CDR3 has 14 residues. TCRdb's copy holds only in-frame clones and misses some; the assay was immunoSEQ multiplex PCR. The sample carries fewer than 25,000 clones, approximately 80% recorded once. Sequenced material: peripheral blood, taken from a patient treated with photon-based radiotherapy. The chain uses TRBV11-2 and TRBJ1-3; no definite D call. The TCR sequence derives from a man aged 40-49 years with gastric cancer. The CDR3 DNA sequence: TGTGCCAGCAGCTTTCACTCCTCGGGAAACACCATATATTTT. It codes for CASSFHSSGNTIYF.